These T cell receptor beta chains were read from a single sample in a study of blood T cell repertoires in COVID-19. TCRdb's table, derived via immunoSEQ multiplex PCR, lists solely in-frame clones and lacks some. The sample records about 210,000 clones, around nine tenths being singletons. The specimen sequenced was peripheral blood. The receptors stem from a man aged 18 to 29 with active or convalescent COVID-19. Each CDR3 is given with its conserved first and last residue. The order of the fields is CDR3 DNA, CDR3 protein, V gene, J gene, D gene, clone size. The D gene is left open where the match is weak. Clone size is not always given. Where it is, it says once, few, many or a class for expanded clones.

TGTGCCAGCAGTCCCCCAGGGCGACCCCTCCACTTT	CASSPPGRPLHF	TRBV27	TRBJ1-6	NA	NA
TGTGCCAGCAGTGAGCGGGGGGGGCAGGCAGATACGCAGTATTTT	CASSERGGQADTQYF	TRBV6-1	TRBJ2-3	TRBD2	once
TGCGCCAGCAGCCAAGAAACAGGGGGGAATCAGCCCCAGCATTTT	CASSQETGGNQPQHF	TRBV4-1	TRBJ1-5	TRBD1	NA
TGTGCCAGCTCTGGGCTGGGGAACACTGAAGCTTTCTTT	CASSGLGNTEAFF	TRBV18	TRBJ1-1	NA	once
TGTGCCAGCCCCTCCGTAGGGGCTCGGGGGGCTTTCTTT	CASPSVGARGAFF	TRBV2	TRBJ1-1	NA	NA
TGTGCCAGCAGCTTAGGGGGCAGTACTTCTGGAAACACCATATATTTT	CASSLGGSTSGNTIYF	TRBV7-9	TRBJ1-3	NA	NA
TGTGCCACCAGCCCAACCTCCGACAGGGTGTACTACAATGAGCAGTTCTTC	CATSPTSDRVYYNEQFF	TRBV24-1	TRBJ2-1	TRBD1	NA
TGTGCCAGTAGTATGGGACAAAACAATGAGCAGTTCTTC	CASSMGQNNEQFF	TRBV19	TRBJ2-1	NA	NA
TGTGCCACCAGCAGAAGAGAGACCTACGAGCAGTACTTC	CATSRRETYEQYF	TRBV15	TRBJ2-7	NA	NA
TGTGCCAGCAGCCAAGATGGAGGAATTGCTGGAAACACCATATATTTT	CASSQDGGIAGNTIYF	TRBV3-1/TRBV3-2	TRBJ1-3	NA	NA
TGTGCTAGTGGTTTGGGAGGGACAGCTAACTATGGCTACACCTTC	CASGLGGTANYGYTF	TRBV12-5	TRBJ1-2	TRBD1	few
TGTGCCAGCAGAAAAACAGGTGCACCGACCGGGGAGCTGTTTTTT	CASRKTGAPTGELFF	TRBV11-2	TRBJ2-2	NA	NA
TGTGCCAGCACCCAGGGGGGAGAAGAGACCCAGTACTTC	CASTQGGEETQYF	TRBV28	TRBJ2-5	NA	NA
TGCGCCAGCAGCCAAGATGTGCCCGGAAAACTGTTTTTT	CASSQDVPGKLFF	TRBV4-1	TRBJ1-4	NA	few
TGTGCCAGCAGTCAAACAGGGGGCTGGACTGAAGCTTTCTTT	CASSQTGGWTEAFF	TRBV28	TRBJ1-1	TRBD1	few
TGTGCCAGCAGCGTAGTTGGGCAGGGGGGTTATGGTGGCTACACCTTC	CASSVVGQGGYGGYTF	TRBV9	TRBJ1-2	TRBD1	NA
TGCAGCGCGCTACAGGGACCAAGTAGCACAGATACGCAGTATTTT	CSALQGPSSTDTQYF	TRBV29-1	TRBJ2-3	NA	NA
TGTGCCTGGAGCTTAGTAGGCTACACCTTC	CAWSLVGYTF	TRBV30	TRBJ1-2	NA	NA
TGTGCCAGCAGCTTTCAGGGGGAAGACACCATATATTTT	CASSFQGEDTIYF	TRBV7-9	TRBJ1-3	TRBD1	NA
TGTGCCAGCTCAGCGACTAGCGGTAGCACAGATACGCAGTATTTT	CASSATSGSTDTQYF	TRBV18	TRBJ2-3	TRBD2	once
TGTGCCAGTAGTCGACAGGGGGATTTGGATACGCAGTATTTT	CASSRQGDLDTQYF	TRBV19	TRBJ2-3	TRBD1	NA
TGTGCCAGTAGACCGACAGGGCGAGTGACTAATGAAAAACTGTTTTTT	CASRPTGRVTNEKLFF	TRBV19	TRBJ1-4	TRBD1	NA
TGCGCCAGCAGTCCGACTAGCGGGGGAGTAGATACGCAGTATTTT	CASSPTSGGVDTQYF	TRBV5-1	TRBJ2-3	TRBD2	NA
TGTGCCAGCAGCACAGACGGGGGTGGCTACACCTTC	CASSTDGGGYTF	TRBV3-1/TRBV3-2	TRBJ1-2	NA	NA
TGTGCCAGCAGCCCCTTGGAAAGCGGGAGTAAATTGGAGACCCAGTACTTC	CASSPLESGSKLETQYF	TRBV3-1/TRBV3-2	TRBJ2-5	TRBD2	NA
TGTGCCAGCAGTTACGGTCCGCAGACTGAAGCTTTCTTT	CASSYGPQTEAFF	TRBV6-2/TRBV6-3	TRBJ1-1	NA	NA
TGTGCCAGCTCACCATGGACAGATACCGGGGAGCTGTTTTTT	CASSPWTDTGELFF	TRBV18	TRBJ2-2	NA	NA
TGTGCCAGCAGCTTAGCGCCGACAGGGGATAATGAAAAACTGTTTTTT	CASSLAPTGDNEKLFF	TRBV7-6	TRBJ1-4	TRBD1	once
TGCGCCAGCAGCCAATCGGGACAGGGTGGGGCCAACGTCCTGACTTTC	CASSQSGQGGANVLTF	TRBV4-1	TRBJ2-6	TRBD1	NA
TGTGCCAGCAGTCAGGGTTTAAATCAGCCCCAGCATTTT	CASSQGLNQPQHF	TRBV7-9	TRBJ1-5	NA	NA
TGTGCCAGCAGTCTCAGCGGGAGCTACAATGAGCAGTTCTTC	CASSLSGSYNEQFF	TRBV6-5	TRBJ2-1	TRBD2	NA
TGTGCCAGCAGCCCGGGACTCGGTATGGAGACCCAGTACTTC	CASSPGLGMETQYF	TRBV7-3	TRBJ2-5	NA	NA
TGTGCCAGCACAAGACAGGGTAATCCCGGGGAGCTGTTTTTT	CASTRQGNPGELFF	TRBV6-5	TRBJ2-2	TRBD1	NA
TGCGCCAGCAGCTTGATCTCAGATACGCAGTATTTT	CASSLISDTQYF	TRBV5-1	TRBJ2-3	NA	NA
TGTGCCAGCAGTCCGGGACTAGCGGGAGGAGGCGATACGCAGTATTTT	CASSPGLAGGGDTQYF	TRBV2	TRBJ2-3	TRBD2	NA
TGTGCCAGCAGTTCCGAGCCGGGACAGGGCGTCTCTGGGGCCAACGTCCTGACTTTC	CASSSEPGQGVSGANVLTF	TRBV27	TRBJ2-6	TRBD1	NA
TGTGCCACCAGCAGAGGGGGGACAGGGAGCATTCAGTACTTC	CATSRGGTGSIQYF	TRBV15	TRBJ2-4	TRBD1	NA
TGTGCCAGTAGTGGGGGACAGGGTACAAGAACTGAAGCTTTCTTT	CASSGGQGTRTEAFF	TRBV19	TRBJ1-1	TRBD1	NA
TGTGCCAGCAGCTTCCGGGTAGCGGGGATTGAAGAGACCCAGTACTTC	CASSFRVAGIEETQYF	TRBV11-2	TRBJ2-5	TRBD2	NA